These 15 T cell receptor beta chains originate from one sample sequenced in a study of monozygotic twins with inflammatory bowel disease. Reprocessing the 5' RACE reads, TCRdb reports a single entry for every CDR3 protein and omits DNA. The sample has approximately 330,000 distinct CDR3 sequences; the top ten hold around 2%. The sample was blood. Source of these receptors: a human donor with ulcerative colitis or Crohn's disease, or a healthy co-twin of an affected twin (not recorded which).

The chain uses TRBV20-1 and TRBJ2-1. There are 13 residues in the CDR3. Germline V gene lookup returns CDR1 DFQATT and CDR2 SNEGSKA (reference sequence). CDR3 in amino acids: CSAPPPGTNEQFF.

The chain couples TRBV12-3 or TRBV12-4 to TRBJ2-7; TCRdb designates TRBD1, a call that cannot be tested without DNA. This CDR3 has 15 residues. The CDR3 spells CASRLQGGGLYEQYF.

The V call is TRBV12-3 or TRBV12-4, the J call TRBJ1-1; TCRdb outputs TRBD1, but without DNA this stays unchecked. The CDR3 is 15 amino acids. The CDR3 loop is CASSLTGAGTTEAFF.

This rearrangement joins TRBV25-1 to TRBJ2-4; the D gene TCRdb calls, TRBD2, cannot be checked with no DNA. The germline gives CDR1 MGHDK, CDR2 SYGVNS. This CDR3 spans 15 amino acids. The CDR3 is CASSDPSGAENIQYF.

V and J are TRBV10-2 and TRBJ1-1; the TCRdb call, TRBD1, lacks DNA for checking. Germline CDR1 is WSHSY and CDR2 is SAAADI. This CDR3 has 15 amino acids. CDR3 sequence reads: CASSELRTGPTEAFF.

This chain connects TRBV5-1 to TRBJ2-6. Germline V gene sequence: CDR1 SGHRS, CDR2 YFSETQ. The length of the CDR3 is 16 residues. The CDR3 reads CASSFVTSSGANVLTF.

This rearrangement joins TRBV28 to TRBJ1-1; TCRdb indicates TRBD1, and absent DNA this call remains unverified. The CDR3 is 13 residues long. The germline V gene has CDR1 MDHEN and CDR2 SYDVKM. The CDR3 sequence: CASSSTGTRTGFF.

The gene calls are TRBV7-9 and TRBJ2-1. Per germline, CDR1 SEHNR and CDR2 FQNEAQ (reference sequence). The CDR3 is made up of 11 amino acids. The CDR3 sequence is CASSLVGEQSF.

V gene TRBV12-3 or TRBV12-4 combines with J gene TRBJ2-1. The CDR3 is made up of 15 amino acids. CDR3 amino acids: CASSLVTITYNEQFF.

This chain links TRBV5-1 with TRBJ2-3. The CDR3 consists of 14 residues. Germline V gene lookup returns CDR1 SGHRS and CDR2 YFSETQ. CDR3 protein: CASSLVPATDTQYF.

This chain uses TRBV5-1 with TRBJ2-7; TCRdb names TRBD1, which stays unverified in the absence of DNA. Germline CDR1 SGHRS, CDR2 YFSETQ. There are 15 residues in the CDR3. CDR3 residues: CASSLTGSGTYEQYF.

The chain carries TRBV20-1 and TRBJ2-5; lacking DNA, the TRBD1 call made by TCRdb goes unchecked. This CDR3 contains 14 residues. Germline CDR1 DFQATT, CDR2 SNEGSKA (reference sequence). This CDR3 is CSANPGQGMGTQYF.

This chain joins TRBV9 and TRBJ2-1; TCRdb's D call, TRBD1, is unchecked because there is no DNA. Germline values: CDR1 SGDLS, CDR2 YYNGEE. This CDR3 has 14 residues. The CDR3 spells CASSPPGSEGEQFF.

V and J are TRBV30 and TRBJ1-3. Germline assignment: CDR1 GTSNPN and CDR2 SVGIG (reference sequence). The CDR3 loop spans 11 amino acids. The CDR3: CAWSHPNTIYF.

The chain uses TRBV7-9 and TRBJ2-5. CDR3 length equals 13 residues. CDR1 is SEHNR, CDR2 FQNEAQ, per germline (reference sequence). CDR3 loop: CASSADLQETQYF.